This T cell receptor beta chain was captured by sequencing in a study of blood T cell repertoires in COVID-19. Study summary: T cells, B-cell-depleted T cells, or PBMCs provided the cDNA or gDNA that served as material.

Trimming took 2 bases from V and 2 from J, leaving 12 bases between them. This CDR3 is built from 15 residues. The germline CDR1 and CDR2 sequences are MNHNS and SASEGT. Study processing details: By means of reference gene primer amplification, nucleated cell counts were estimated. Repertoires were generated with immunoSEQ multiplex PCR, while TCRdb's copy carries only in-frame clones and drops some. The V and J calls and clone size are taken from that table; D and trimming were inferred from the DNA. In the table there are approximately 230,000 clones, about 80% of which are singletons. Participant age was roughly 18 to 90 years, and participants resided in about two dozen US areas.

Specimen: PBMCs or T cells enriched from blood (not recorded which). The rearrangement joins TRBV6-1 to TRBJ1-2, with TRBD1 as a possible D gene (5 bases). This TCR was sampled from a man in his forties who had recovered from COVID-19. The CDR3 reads CASSEPAGKNYGYTF. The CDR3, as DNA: TGTGCCAGCAGTGAACCCGCAGGGAAGAACTATGGCTACACCTTC.